The text below deals with one T cell receptor (beta chain). Its antigen is unidentified. This entry belongs to a study of tumor and adjacent non-tumor tissue in lung cancer. The CDR3 loop spans 13 amino acids. The ends were cut back, 7 bases at V and 1 base at J, with 9 bases in the middle. Overall study findings and caveats: Normal lung showed higher cumulative top 100 clone frequency than tumor.

Three rounds of nested PCR, following a modified ARM-PCR protocol, produced the TCRbeta library. One entry per CDR3 protein, called by TCRdb with MiXCR from the multiplex PCR reads. The sample yields approximately 75,000 distinct CDR3 sequences, roughly 80% seen once. This sample's RNA came from whole unsorted tissue. Sequencing used lung tumor tissue. The receptor comes from a woman aged 50 to 65 with non-small cell lung cancer. V and J are TRBV12-3 or TRBV12-4 and TRBJ2-3; D uncertain. The CDR3 protein is CASTPVGTDTQYF. In DNA form, the CDR3 reads TGTGCCAGCACCCCCGTTGGCACAGATACGCAGTATTTT.